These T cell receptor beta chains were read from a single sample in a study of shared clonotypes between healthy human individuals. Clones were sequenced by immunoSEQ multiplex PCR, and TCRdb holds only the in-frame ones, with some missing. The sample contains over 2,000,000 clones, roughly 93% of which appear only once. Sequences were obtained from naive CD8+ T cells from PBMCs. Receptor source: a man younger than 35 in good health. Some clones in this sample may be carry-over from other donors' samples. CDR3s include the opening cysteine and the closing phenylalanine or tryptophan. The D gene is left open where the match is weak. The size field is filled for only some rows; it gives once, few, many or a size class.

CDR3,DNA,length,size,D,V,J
CASSQDGTEGPGGEAFF,TGCGCCAGCAGCCAAGATGGTACTGAGGGGCCCGGGGGTGAAGCTTTCTTT,17,.,.,TRBV4-3,TRBJ1-1
CASKYGSPNTEAFF,TGTGCCAGTAAATATGGAAGCCCGAACACTGAAGCTTTCTTT,14,.,.,TRBV19,TRBJ1-1
CASSDGAKDYEQYF,TGTGCCAGCAGTGACGGAGCGAAGGACTACGAGCAGTACTTC,14,.,.,TRBV2,TRBJ2-7
CASSQDNGGTGTTGELFF,TGCGCCAGCAGCCAAGATAATGGAGGGACAGGGACCACCGGGGAGCTGTTTTTT,18,.,TRBD1,TRBV4-3,TRBJ2-2
CASSYTGEGSREQYF,TGTGCCAGCAGCTACACGGGGGAGGGCTCTAGGGAGCAGTACTTC,15,.,TRBD2,TRBV6-5,TRBJ2-7
CASGFTGNNEQFF,TGTGCTAGTGGCTTCACTGGGAACAATGAGCAGTTCTTC,13,.,.,TRBV12-5,TRBJ2-1
CASSLLGVTDTQYF,TGTGCCAGCAGTTTACTCGGAGTCACAGATACGCAGTATTTT,14,.,.,TRBV27,TRBJ2-3
CACGVGWRPEYNEQFF,TGTGCCTGTGGGGTTGGTTGGCGGCCTGAATACAATGAGCAGTTCTTC,16,.,.,TRBV30,TRBJ2-1
CASSYWGKRDTQYF,TGTGCCAGCAGTTACTGGGGCAAGAGGGATACGCAGTATTTT,14,once,.,TRBV6-5,TRBJ2-3
CASREAAYQPQHF,TGTGCCAGCAGGGAGGCAGCTTATCAGCCCCAGCATTTT,13,.,.,TRBV6-5,TRBJ1-5
CASSLVGLAGGPSYEQYF,TGTGCCAGCAGCTTGGTCGGACTAGCGGGAGGGCCGTCCTACGAGCAGTACTTC,18,.,TRBD2,TRBV13,TRBJ2-7
CASSLIQVPDTQYF,TGTGCCAGCAGTTTAATCCAGGTTCCAGATACGCAGTATTTT,14,once,.,TRBV27,TRBJ2-3
CASSVRGISYEQYF,TGTGCCAGCAGTGTTCGCGGTATCTCCTACGAGCAGTACTTC,14,few,.,TRBV2,TRBJ2-7
CASNQGGSSTDTQYF,TGTGCCAGCAATCAGGGGGGCTCCAGCACAGATACGCAGTATTTT,15,.,.,TRBV25-1,TRBJ2-3
CASSLTGGTSEQYF,TGTGCCAGCAGTTTAACAGGGGGGACGTCCGAGCAGTACTTC,14,.,TRBD1,TRBV27,TRBJ2-7
CASSQDPSGSFSDTQYF,TGCGCCAGCAGCCAAGACCCTAGCGGGAGTTTTTCGGATACGCAGTATTTT,17,.,TRBD2,TRBV4-1,TRBJ2-3
CASSFTAGGVETQYF,TGTGCCAGCAGCTTCACAGCGGGAGGGGTGGAGACCCAGTACTTC,15,.,TRBD2,TRBV7-7,TRBJ2-5
CSVEFPGLTGELFF,TGCAGCGTTGAGTTTCCGGGTCTGACCGGGGAGCTGTTTTTT,14,.,.,TRBV29-1,TRBJ2-2
CASSLTRLAGATGELFF,TGTGCCAGCAGCTTAACCCGACTAGCGGGAGCCACCGGGGAGCTGTTTTTT,17,.,TRBD2,TRBV7-3,TRBJ2-2
CASSLSRGTGSYEQYF,TGTGCCAGCAGTTTATCCCGGGGAACCGGGTCCTACGAGCAGTACTTC,16,.,.,TRBV27,TRBJ2-7
CASSPTSGSNTGELFF,TGTGCCAGCAGCCCGACTAGCGGGAGTAACACCGGGGAGCTGTTTTTT,16,.,TRBD2,TRBV7-9,TRBJ2-2
CASSLARSEQYF,TGTGCCAGCAGCTTGGCCAGGAGCGAGCAGTACTTC,12,.,.,TRBV5-6,TRBJ2-7